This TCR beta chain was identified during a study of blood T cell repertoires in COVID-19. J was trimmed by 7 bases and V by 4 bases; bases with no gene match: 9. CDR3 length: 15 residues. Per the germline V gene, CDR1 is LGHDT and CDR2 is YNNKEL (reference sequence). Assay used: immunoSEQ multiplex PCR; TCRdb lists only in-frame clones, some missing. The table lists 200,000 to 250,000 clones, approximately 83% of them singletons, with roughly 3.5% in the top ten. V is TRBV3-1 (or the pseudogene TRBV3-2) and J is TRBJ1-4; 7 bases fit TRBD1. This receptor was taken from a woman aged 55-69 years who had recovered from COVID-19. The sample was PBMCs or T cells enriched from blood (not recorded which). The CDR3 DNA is TGTGCCAGCAGCCTTAACAGGGGTCCGGGTGAAAAACTGTTTTTT. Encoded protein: CASSLNRGPGEKLFF.